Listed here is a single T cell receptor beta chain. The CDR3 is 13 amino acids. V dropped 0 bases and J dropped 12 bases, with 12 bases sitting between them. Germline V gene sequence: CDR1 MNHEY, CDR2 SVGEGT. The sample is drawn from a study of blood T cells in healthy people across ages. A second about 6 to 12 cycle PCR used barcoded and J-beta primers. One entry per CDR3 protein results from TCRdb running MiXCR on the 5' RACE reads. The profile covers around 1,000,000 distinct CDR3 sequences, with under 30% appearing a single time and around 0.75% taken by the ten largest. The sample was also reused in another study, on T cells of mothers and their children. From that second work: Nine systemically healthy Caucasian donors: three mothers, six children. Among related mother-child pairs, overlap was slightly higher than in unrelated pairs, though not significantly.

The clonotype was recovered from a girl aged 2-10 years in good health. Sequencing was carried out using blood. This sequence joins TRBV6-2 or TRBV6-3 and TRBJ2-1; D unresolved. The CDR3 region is CASSYSKIIVQFF. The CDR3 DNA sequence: TGTGCCAGCAGTTACTCGAAGATCATCGTGCAGTTCTTC.